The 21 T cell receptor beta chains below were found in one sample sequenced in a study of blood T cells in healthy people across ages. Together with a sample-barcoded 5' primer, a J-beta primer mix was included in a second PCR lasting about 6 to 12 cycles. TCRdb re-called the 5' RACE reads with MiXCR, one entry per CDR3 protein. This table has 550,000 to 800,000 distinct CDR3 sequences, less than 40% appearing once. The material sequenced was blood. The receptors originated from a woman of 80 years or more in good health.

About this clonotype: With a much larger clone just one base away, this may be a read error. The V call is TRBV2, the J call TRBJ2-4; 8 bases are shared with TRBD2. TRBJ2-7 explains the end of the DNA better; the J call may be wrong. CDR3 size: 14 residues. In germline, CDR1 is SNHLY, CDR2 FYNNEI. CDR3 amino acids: CATGGTRGTYEQYF. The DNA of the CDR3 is TGTGCCACGGGGGGGACAAGGGGAACCTACGAGCAGTACTTC.

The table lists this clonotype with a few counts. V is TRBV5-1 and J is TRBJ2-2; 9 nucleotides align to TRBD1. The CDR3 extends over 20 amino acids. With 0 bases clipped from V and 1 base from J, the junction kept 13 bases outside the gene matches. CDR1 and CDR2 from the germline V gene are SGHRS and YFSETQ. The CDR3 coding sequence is TGCGCCAGCAGCTTGGAGGCCGGGACAGGGATTTATGTGAACACCGGGGAGCTGTTTTTT. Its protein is CASSLEAGTGIYVNTGELFF.

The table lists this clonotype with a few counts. This CDR3 is CASSEMGQGIGKLFF. The DNA for the CDR3 is TGTGCCAGCAGTGAAATGGGACAGGGAATCGGAAAACTGTTTTTT. This rearrangement joins TRBV2 to TRBJ1-4; 9 nucleotides line up with TRBD1. CDR3 length: 15 amino acids. With 2 bases clipped from V and 10 bases from J, the junction kept 8 bases outside the gene matches. The V gene's germline CDR1 is SNHLY and CDR2 FYNNEI.

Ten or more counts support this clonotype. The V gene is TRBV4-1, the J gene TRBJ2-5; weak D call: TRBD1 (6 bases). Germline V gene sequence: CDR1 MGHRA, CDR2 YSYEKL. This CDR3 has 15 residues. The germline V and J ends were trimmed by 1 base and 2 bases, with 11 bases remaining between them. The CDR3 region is CASSQGTVIQETQYF. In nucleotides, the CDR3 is TGCGCCAGCAGCCAAGGGACAGTCATTCAAGAGACCCAGTACTTC.

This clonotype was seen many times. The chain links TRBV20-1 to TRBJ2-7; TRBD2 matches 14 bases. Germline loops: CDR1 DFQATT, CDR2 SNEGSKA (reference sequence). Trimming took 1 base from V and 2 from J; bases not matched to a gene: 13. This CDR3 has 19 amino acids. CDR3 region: CSARGRPTSGGAVAYEQYF. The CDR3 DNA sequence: TGCAGTGCTAGAGGCCGCCCGACTAGCGGGGGGGCCGTAGCCTACGAGCAGTACTTC.

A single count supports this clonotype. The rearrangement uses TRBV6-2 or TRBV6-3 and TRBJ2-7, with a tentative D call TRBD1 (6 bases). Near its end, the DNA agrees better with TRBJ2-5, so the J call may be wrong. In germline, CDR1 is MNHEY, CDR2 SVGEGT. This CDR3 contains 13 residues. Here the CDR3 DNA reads TGTGCCAGCATAAGACAGGTGGGGGAGACCCAGTACTTC. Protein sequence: CASIRQVGETQYF.

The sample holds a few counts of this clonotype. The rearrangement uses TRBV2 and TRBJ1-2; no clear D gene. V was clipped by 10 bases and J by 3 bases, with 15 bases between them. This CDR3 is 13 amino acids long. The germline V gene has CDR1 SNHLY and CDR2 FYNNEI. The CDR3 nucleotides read TGTGCCATACTCAGCCGACGGGACTATGGCTACACCTTC. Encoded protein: CAILSRRDYGYTF.

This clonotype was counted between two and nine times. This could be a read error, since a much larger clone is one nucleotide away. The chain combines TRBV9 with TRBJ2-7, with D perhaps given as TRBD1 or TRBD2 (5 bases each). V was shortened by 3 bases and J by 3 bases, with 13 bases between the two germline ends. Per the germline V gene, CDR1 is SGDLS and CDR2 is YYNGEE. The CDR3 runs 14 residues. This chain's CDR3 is CASSAGAPDYEQYF. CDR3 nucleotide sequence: TGTGCCAGCAGCGCCGGGGCCCCCGACTACGAGCAGTACTTC.

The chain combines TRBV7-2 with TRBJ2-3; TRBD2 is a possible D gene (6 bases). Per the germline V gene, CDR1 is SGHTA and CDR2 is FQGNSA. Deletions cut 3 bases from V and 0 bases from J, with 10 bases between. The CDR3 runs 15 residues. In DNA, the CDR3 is TGTGCCAGCAGCTTTGACGGGGGAAGCACAGATACGCAGTATTTT. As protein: CASSFDGGSTDTQYF.

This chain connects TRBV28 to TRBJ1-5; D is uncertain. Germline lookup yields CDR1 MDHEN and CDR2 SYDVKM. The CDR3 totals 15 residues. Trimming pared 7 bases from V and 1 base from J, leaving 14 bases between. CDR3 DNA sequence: TGTGCCAGCACCCCAAGTGACAACAGCAATCAGCCCCAGCATTTT. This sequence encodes CASTPSDNSNQPQHF.

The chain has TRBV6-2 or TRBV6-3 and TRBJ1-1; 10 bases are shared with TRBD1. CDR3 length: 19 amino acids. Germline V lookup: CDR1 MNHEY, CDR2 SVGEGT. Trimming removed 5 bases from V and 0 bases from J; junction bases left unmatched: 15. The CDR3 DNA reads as TGTGCCAGCAGTCGGTACCGGACAGGGGGAAGTGATTTGAACACTGAAGCTTTCTTT. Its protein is CASSRYRTGGSDLNTEAFF.

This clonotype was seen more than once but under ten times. As DNA, the CDR3 is TGCAGTGCTCCTCATACCGGCGGGAGATACAATGAGCAGTTCTTC. Amino acid sequence: CSAPHTGGRYNEQFF. The V gene is TRBV20-1, the J gene TRBJ2-1; 7 bases line up with TRBD2. The CDR3 is 15 amino acids. J gave up 4 bases and V 5 bases, and 11 bases lay outside the gene matches. The V gene's germline CDR1 is DFQATT and CDR2 SNEGSKA (reference sequence).

The CDR3 DNA reads TGTGCCAGCAGCTTGCGTGGGCCCGGCTATGGCTACACCTTC. This codes for CASSLRGPGYGYTF. The chain is built from TRBV5-6 and TRBJ1-2; D is unresolved. The V and J ends lost 1 base and 4 bases respectively, with 11 bases between them. This CDR3 is 14 amino acids long. Germline-derived CDR1 and CDR2 are SGHDT and YYEEEE. Based on the CDR3 plus reference TRBV5-6 and TRBJ1-2, the full variable domain is DAGVTQSPTHLIKTRGQQVTLRCSPKSGHDTVSWYQQALGQGPQFIFQYYEEEERQRGNFPDRFSGHQFPNYSSELNVNALLLGDSALYLCASSLRGPGYGYTFGSGTRLTVV.

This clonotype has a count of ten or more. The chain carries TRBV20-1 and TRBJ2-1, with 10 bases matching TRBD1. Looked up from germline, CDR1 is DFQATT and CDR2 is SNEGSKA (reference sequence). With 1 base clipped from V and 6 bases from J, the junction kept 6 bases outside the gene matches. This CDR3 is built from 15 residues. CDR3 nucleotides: TGCAGTGCTAGAGGTAGACAGGGGGCAAGCAATGAGCAGTTCTTC. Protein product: CSARGRQGASNEQFF.

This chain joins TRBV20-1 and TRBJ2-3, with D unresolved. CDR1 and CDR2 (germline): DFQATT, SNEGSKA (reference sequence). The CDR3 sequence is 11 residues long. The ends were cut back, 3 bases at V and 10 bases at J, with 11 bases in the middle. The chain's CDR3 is CSASLVTSQYF. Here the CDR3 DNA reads TGCAGTGCTAGTTTAGTCACTTCGCAGTATTTT.

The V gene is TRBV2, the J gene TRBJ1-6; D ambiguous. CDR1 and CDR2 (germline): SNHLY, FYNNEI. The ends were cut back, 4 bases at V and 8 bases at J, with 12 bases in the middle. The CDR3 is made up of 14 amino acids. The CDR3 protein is CASSVEGRDSPLHF. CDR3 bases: TGTGCCAGCAGTGTCGAAGGGAGGGATTCACCCCTCCACTTT.

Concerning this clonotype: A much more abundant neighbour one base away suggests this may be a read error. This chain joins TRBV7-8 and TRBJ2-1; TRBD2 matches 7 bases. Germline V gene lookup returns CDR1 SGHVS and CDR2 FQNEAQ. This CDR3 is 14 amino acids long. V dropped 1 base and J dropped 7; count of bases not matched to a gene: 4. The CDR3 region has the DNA TGTGCCAGCAGCTTAGGAGCGGGGTGGAATGAGCAGTTCTTC. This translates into CASSLGAGWNEQFF.

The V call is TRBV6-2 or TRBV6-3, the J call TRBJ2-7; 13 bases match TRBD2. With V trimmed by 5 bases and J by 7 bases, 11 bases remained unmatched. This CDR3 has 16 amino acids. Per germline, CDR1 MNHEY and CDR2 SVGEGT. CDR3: CASSQLAGGRYSEQYF. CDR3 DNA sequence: TGTGCCAGCAGTCAACTAGCGGGGGGGCGATATAGTGAGCAGTACTTC.

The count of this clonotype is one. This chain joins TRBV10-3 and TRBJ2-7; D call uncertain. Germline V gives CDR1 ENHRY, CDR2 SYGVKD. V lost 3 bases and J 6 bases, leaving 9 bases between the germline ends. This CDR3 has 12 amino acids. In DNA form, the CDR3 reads TGTGCCATCAGTGACGCAAACCGCGAGCAGTACTTC. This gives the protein CAISDANREQYF.

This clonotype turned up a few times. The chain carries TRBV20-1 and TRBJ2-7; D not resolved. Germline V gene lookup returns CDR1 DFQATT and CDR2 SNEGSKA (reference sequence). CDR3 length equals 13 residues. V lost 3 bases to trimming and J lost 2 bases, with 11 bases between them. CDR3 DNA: TGCAGTGCTAGTAAAGCATCCCCCTACGAGCAGTACTTC. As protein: CSASKASPYEQYF.

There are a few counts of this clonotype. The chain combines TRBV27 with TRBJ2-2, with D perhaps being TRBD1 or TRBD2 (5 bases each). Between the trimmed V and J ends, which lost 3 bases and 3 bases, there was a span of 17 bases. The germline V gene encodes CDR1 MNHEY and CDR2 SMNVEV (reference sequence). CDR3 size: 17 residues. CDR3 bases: TGTGCCAGCAGTTTCTCCCGAGGGGCAGCATACACCGGGGAGCTGTTTTTT. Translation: CASSFSRGAAYTGELFF.